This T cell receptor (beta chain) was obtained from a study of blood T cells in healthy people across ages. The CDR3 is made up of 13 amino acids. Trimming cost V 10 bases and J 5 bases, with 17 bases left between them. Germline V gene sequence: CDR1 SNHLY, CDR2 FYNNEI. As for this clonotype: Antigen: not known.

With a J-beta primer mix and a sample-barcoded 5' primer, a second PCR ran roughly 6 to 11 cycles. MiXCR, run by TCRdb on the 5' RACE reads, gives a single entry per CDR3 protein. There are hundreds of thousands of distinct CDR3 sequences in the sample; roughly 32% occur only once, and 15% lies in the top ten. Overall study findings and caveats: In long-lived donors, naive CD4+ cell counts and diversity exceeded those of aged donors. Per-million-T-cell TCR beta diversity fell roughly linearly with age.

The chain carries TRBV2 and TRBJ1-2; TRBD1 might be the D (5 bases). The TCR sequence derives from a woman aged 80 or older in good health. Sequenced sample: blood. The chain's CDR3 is CATQRGGGYGYTF. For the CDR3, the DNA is TGTGCCACCCAGAGGGGTGGCGGGTATGGCTACACCTTC.